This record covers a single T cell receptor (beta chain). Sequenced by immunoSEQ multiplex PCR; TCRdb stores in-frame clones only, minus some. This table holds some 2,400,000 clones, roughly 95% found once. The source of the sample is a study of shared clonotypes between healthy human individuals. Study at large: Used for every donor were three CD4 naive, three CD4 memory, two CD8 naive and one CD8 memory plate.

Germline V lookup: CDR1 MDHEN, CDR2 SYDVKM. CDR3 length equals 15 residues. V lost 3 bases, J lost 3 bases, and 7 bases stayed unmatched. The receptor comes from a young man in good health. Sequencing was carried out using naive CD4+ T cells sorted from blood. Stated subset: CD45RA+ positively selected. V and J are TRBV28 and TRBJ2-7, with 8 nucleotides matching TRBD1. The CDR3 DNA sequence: TGTGCCAGCAGTTTTACAACAGGGGGAAACTACGAGCAGTACTTC. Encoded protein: CASSFTTGGNYEQYF.